The next 13 T cell receptor beta chains were all read from a single sample in a study of graft-versus-host responses after intestinal transplantation. Produced via immunoSEQ multiplex PCR; TCRdb's table is partial and in-frame only. Of tens of thousands of clones listed, roughly 90% are singletons. The material was PBMCs, obtained 26 days after transplant. The origin of the receptors is a human patient who received an intestinal transplant, so some T cells may come from the graft donor.

This chain connects TRBV5-6 to TRBJ1-2, with no clear D. The V end lost 5 bases, the J end lost 4 bases, and 21 bases lay between the germline ends. The CDR3 sequence is 16 residues long. CDR1 is SGHDT, CDR2 YYEEEE, per germline. CDR3 protein: CASSPGVNVARYGYTF. CDR3 nucleotides: TGTGCCAGCAGTCCGGGTGTCAACGTGGCTCGCTATGGCTACACCTTC. The whole variable domain, remainder taken from reference TRBV5-6 and TRBJ1-2, is DAGVTQSPTHLIKTRGQQVTLRCSPKSGHDTVSWYQQALGQGPQFIFQYYEEEERQRGNFPDRFSGHQFPNYSSELNVNALLLGDSALYLCASSPGVNVARYGYTFGSGTRLTVV.

The V call is TRBV6-5, the J call TRBJ2-7, with 7 bases identical to TRBD1. The V gene's germline CDR1 is MNHEY and CDR2 SVGAGI. The CDR3 is 15 residues long. The V segment lost 5 bases and the J segment 0 bases; nucleotides outside the gene matches: 7. As DNA, the CDR3 is TGTGCCAGCAGTGGGTACAGGGGTCACTCCTACGAGCAGTACGTC. This encodes CASSGYRGHSYEQYV.

J is TRBJ1-2 and V is TRBV7-9, with D perhaps matching TRBD1 (5 bases). Trimming cost V 4 bases and J 3 bases, with 12 bases left between them. Germline CDR1 SEHNR, CDR2 FQNEAQ (reference sequence). The CDR3 consists of 14 residues. CDR3 loop: CASSSTPGDYGYTF. CDR3 bases: TGTGCCAGCAGCTCTACACCGGGGGACTATGGCTACACCTTC.

This rearrangement joins TRBV6-1 to TRBJ2-4; the D is unclear. Germline CDR1 and CDR2: MNHNS and SASEGT. V was shortened by 3 bases and J by 7 bases, with 7 bases between the two germline ends. CDR3 length equals 12 residues. The CDR3 reads CASSERANIQYF. CDR3 coding DNA: TGTGCCAGCAGTGAGAGAGCTAACATTCAGTACTTC.

This rearrangement joins TRBV9 to TRBJ1-1, with no clear D. This CDR3 spans 13 amino acids. The ends were cut back, 4 bases at V and 0 bases at J, with 7 bases in the middle. Germline V gene sequence: CDR1 SGDLS, CDR2 YYNGEE. The CDR3 coding sequence is TGTGCCAGCAGCCCAGGATTGAACACTGAAGCTTTCTTT. This encodes CASSPGLNTEAFF.

This clone has just a few counts. The chain is built from TRBV4-2 and TRBJ1-3; D unclear. Germline CDR1 is LGHNA and CDR2 is YNFKEQ. This CDR3 is built from 17 residues. Trimming removed 0 bases at V and 0 bases at J, with 12 bases between. The CDR3 sequence: CASSQDRDISSGNTIYF. As DNA, the CDR3 is TGTGCCAGCAGCCAAGATCGAGACATCAGCTCTGGAAACACCATATATTTT.

The chain couples TRBV25-1 to TRBJ2-7; perhaps TRBD2 as D (6 bases). The CDR3 spans 14 residues. In germline, CDR1 is MGHDK, CDR2 SYGVNS. Trimming stripped 1 base from V and 6 bases from J, with 13 bases between. CDR3 DNA sequence: TGTGCCAGCAGTGAATCCGGGGGATCGGGCGAGCAGTACTTC. Residues: CASSESGGSGEQYF.

The chain recombines TRBV5-1 with TRBJ1-1; the D gene is possibly TRBD1 (6 bases). Per germline, CDR1 SGHRS and CDR2 YFSETQ. The V gene lost 0 bases and the J gene lost 2 bases, with 8 bases spanning the gap. The CDR3 is made up of 14 amino acids. CDR3 amino acids: CASSLADSNTEAFF. In DNA form, the CDR3 reads TGCGCCAGCAGCTTGGCGGACAGCAACACTGAAGCTTTCTTT.

The V gene is TRBV5-1, the J gene TRBJ1-1, with D unresolved. The CDR3 loop spans 14 amino acids. The germline V gene has CDR1 SGHRS and CDR2 YFSETQ. The V end was cut by 0 bases, the J end by 0 bases, with 6 bases between. The CDR3 region has the DNA TGCGCCAGCAGCTTGGGTAGCATGAACACTGAAGCTTTCTTT. It codes for CASSLGSMNTEAFF.

The J gene is TRBJ1-1, the V gene TRBV7-3; the D is unclear. The ends were cut back, 2 bases at V and 1 base at J, with 5 bases in the middle. The CDR3 loop spans 13 amino acids. Per the germline V gene, CDR1 is SGHTA and CDR2 is FQGTGA. CDR3 sequence: CASSLSENTEAFF. The CDR3 DNA follows: TGTGCCAGCAGCTTATCAGAGAACACTGAAGCTTTCTTT. The variable domain in full, completed from reference TRBV7-3 and TRBJ1-1, reads GAGVSQTPSNKVTEKGKYVELRCDPISGHTALYWYRQSLGQGPEFLIYFQGTGAADDSGLPNDRFFAVRPEGSVSTLKIQRTERGDSAVYLCASSLSENTEAFFGQGTRLTVV.

The J gene is TRBJ2-3, the V gene TRBV9; 11 bases line up with TRBD2. Trimming cost V 3 bases and J 5 bases; bases outside gene matches: 8. This CDR3 region has 16 residues. Germline V lookup: CDR1 SGDLS, CDR2 YYNGEE. The CDR3 DNA reads TGTGCCAGCAGCGCCCCAACTAGCGGGGGAAGAGATACGCAGTATTTT. This codes for CASSAPTSGGRDTQYF.

The V call is TRBV9, the J call TRBJ1-1; D is uncertain. The CDR3 covers 13 residues. V gave up 0 bases and J gave up 1 base, with 4 bases separating them. CDR1 and CDR2 from the germline V gene are SGDLS and YYNGEE. CDR3 protein: CASSVGENTEAFF. The CDR3 bases are TGTGCCAGCAGCGTAGGAGAGAACACTGAAGCTTTCTTT.

Only one count was recorded for this clone. The chain combines TRBV19 with TRBJ1-5; D might be TRBD1 (5 bases). CDR3 length equals 17 residues. Germline V gene lookup returns CDR1 LNHDA and CDR2 SQIVND (reference sequence). Between the trimmed V and J ends, which lost 7 bases and 3 bases, there was a span of 22 bases. The CDR3 DNA follows: TGTGCCAGTACTAAATACCGCGGGGCCCAAGACAATCAGCCCCAGCATTTT. Its translation: CASTKYRGAQDNQPQHF.